Listed here are 20 T cell receptor beta chains from one sample, sequenced in a study of T cells after yellow fever vaccination. Each CDR3 protein gets one entry after TCRdb re-called the 5' RACE reads with MiXCR. This table holds more than 80,000 distinct CDR3 sequences, less than 6% found once. The sample was CD8+ T cells sorted from PBMCs, taken 10 days after the yellow fever booster vaccination. The origin of the receptors is a man aged 18 to 30 who received the YFV17D yellow fever vaccine.

This clonotype was seen at least ten times. CDR3 in amino acids: CSALPTSSYEQYV. CDR3 nucleotides: TGCAGTGCTCTCCCGACGAGCTCCTACGAGCAGTACGTC. The chain links TRBV20-1 to TRBJ2-7; D call uncertain. V lost 5 bases to trimming and J lost 0 bases, with 11 bases between them. Germline-derived CDR1 and CDR2 are DFQATT and SNEGSKA (reference sequence). This CDR3 has 13 residues.

The chain joins TRBV5-5 to TRBJ2-1; weak D call: TRBD1 (6 bases). The V end lost 4 bases, the J end lost 8 bases, and 10 bases lay between the germline ends. The germline CDR1 and CDR2 sequences are SGHKS and YYEKEE (reference sequence). The CDR3 loop spans 12 amino acids. This CDR3 reads CASSLRGHEQFF. CDR3 nucleotides: TGTGCCAGCAGCCTCAGGGGTCATGAGCAGTTCTTC.

This clonotype came up a few times. The chain couples TRBV7-9 to TRBJ1-5; D possibly corresponds to TRBD1 (6 bases). Trimming took 3 bases from V and 3 from J, leaving 9 bases between them. The CDR3 contains 14 residues. In germline, CDR1 is SEHNR, CDR2 FQNEAQ (reference sequence). The CDR3 DNA sequence: TGTGCCAGCAGCTTCTCGGGGGCCAATCAGCCCCAGCATTTT. This codes for CASSFSGANQPQHF. The variable domain in full, with the rest retrieved from reference TRBV7-9 and TRBJ1-5, is DTGVSQNPRHKITKRGQNVTFRCDPISEHNRLYWYRQTLGQGPEFLTYFQNEAQLEKSRLLSDRFSAERPKGSFSTLEIQRTEQGDSAMYLCASSFSGANQPQHFGDGTRLSIL.

This clonotype has a count of ten or more. This chain uses TRBV7-2 with TRBJ2-3, with 9 bases that match TRBD1. V lost 4 bases and J lost 5; bases outside the gene matches: 4. The CDR3 runs 14 residues. Germline loops: CDR1 SGHTA, CDR2 FQGNSA. The CDR3 coding sequence is TGTGCCAGCAGCTCGACAGGGGGGGGAGATACGCAGTATTTT. Protein: CASSSTGGGDTQYF.

This clonotype was detected only a few times. This chain connects TRBV23-1 to TRBJ2-7; perhaps D is TRBD1 or TRBD2 (7 bases each). TRBV23-1 is sorted into the ORF group, with uncertain function. The CDR3 is 16 residues long. V was cut by 4 bases and J by 6 bases, with 22 bases left in between. The CDR3 reads CASSPQGGHAELEQYV. The CDR3 DNA is TGCGCCAGCAGTCCCCAGGGGGGGCATGCGGAACTCGAGCAGTACGTC.

This clonotype came up a few times. The chain links TRBV7-9 to TRBJ1-2; D gene unclear. The germline V and J ends were trimmed by 5 bases and 6 bases, with 13 bases remaining between them. Germline CDR1 is SEHNR and CDR2 is FQNEAQ (reference sequence). CDR3 length: 13 residues. CDR3 DNA sequence: TGTGCCAGCAGCCGAATCGTCTGGGATGGCTACACCTTC. Translation gives CASSRIVWDGYTF.

This chain uses TRBV7-2 with TRBJ1-6, with 10 bases identical to TRBD1. The V and J ends lost 4 bases and 8 bases, in that order; junction bases with no gene match: 11. Germline V gene lookup returns CDR1 SGHTA and CDR2 FQGNSA. There are 17 residues in the CDR3. The CDR3 loop is CASSSGSGTGAYSPLHF. The CDR3, as DNA: TGTGCCAGCAGCTCGGGTTCAGGGACAGGGGCTTATTCACCCCTCCACTTT.

There are a few counts of this clonotype. The rearrangement uses TRBV19 and TRBJ2-6; 7 positions agree with TRBD1. J lost 2 bases, V lost 8 bases, and 9 bases had no gene match. CDR1 LNHDA and CDR2 SQIVND come from the germline V gene (reference sequence). The CDR3 is 16 amino acids. This CDR3 is CASRGDSSPGANVLTF. In nucleotides, the CDR3 is TGTGCCAGTCGAGGGGACAGTTCCCCTGGGGCCAACGTCCTGACTTTC.

This clonotype has a count of ten or more. The chain uses TRBV4-3 and TRBJ1-1; TRBD1 aligns across 8 bases. The CDR3 covers 15 residues. The J segment lost 4 bases and the V segment lost 0 bases, leaving 4 bases of the junction unmatched. Per germline, CDR1 LGHNA and CDR2 YSLEER. DNA of the CDR3: TGCGCCAGCAGCCAAGACGGACAGGGCAGCACTGAAGCTTTCTTT. Its translation: CASSQDGQGSTEAFF.

V gene TRBV6-2 or TRBV6-3 combines with J gene TRBJ2-2, with 7 bases aligning to TRBD2. V trimming: 4 bases; J trimming: 4 bases; junction bases outside the gene matches: 12. The CDR3 runs to 17 residues. Germline V lookup: CDR1 MNHEY, CDR2 SVGEGT. CDR3 sequence: CASSSSSFGGGTGELFF. The CDR3 bases are TGTGCCAGCAGTTCGAGTTCCTTTGGCGGGGGCACCGGGGAGCTGTTTTTT.

This clonotype was seen a handful of times. This chain joins TRBV12-3 or TRBV12-4 and TRBJ1-3; 8 nucleotides line up with TRBD1. The CDR3 is 15 residues long. The V gene end was trimmed by 11 bases and the J gene end by 0 bases; junction bases not matched to a gene: 9. CDR3 in DNA: TGTGCCGAAGCGAGGACAGGGAGCTCTGGAAACACCATATATTTT. This sequence encodes CAEARTGSSGNTIYF.

The CDR3 protein is CASREVHADTQYF. CDR3 bases: TGTGCCAGCAGAGAAGTTCACGCCGATACGCAGTATTTT. The chain couples TRBV6-2 or TRBV6-3 to TRBJ2-3; no clear D gene. Germline V lookup: CDR1 MNHEY, CDR2 SVGEGT. The CDR3 sequence is 13 residues long. The ends were cut back, 6 bases at V and 6 bases at J, with 13 bases in the middle.

V gene TRBV29-1 combines with J gene TRBJ2-1; D unresolved. CDR1 and CDR2 from the germline V gene are SQVTM and ANQGSEA. The CDR3 has 14 amino acids. Deletions cut 4 bases from V and 5 bases from J, with 15 bases between. CDR3 bases: TGCAGCGTTGTCTTGGTCGGGCATAACAATGAGCAGTTCTTC. Translated: CSVVLVGHNNEQFF.

In this sample, this clonotype turned up many times. DNA for the CDR3: TGTGCCAGCAGCTTGCGTGCGACAGAGTACAATGAGCAGTTCTTC. This codes for CASSLRATEYNEQFF. The chain links TRBV5-5 to TRBJ2-1, with D perhaps TRBD1 (5 bases). There are 15 residues in the CDR3. V shed 1 base and J shed 4 bases, with 12 bases lying between them. Germline CDR1 reads SGHKS; CDR2 reads YYEKEE (reference sequence). The variable domain in full, with the rest retrieved from reference TRBV5-5 and TRBJ2-1, is DAGVTQSPTHLIKTRGQQVTLRCSPISGHKSVSWYQQVLGQGPQFIFQYYEKEERGRGNFPDRFSARQFPNYSSELNVNALLLGDSALYLCASSLRATEYNEQFFGPGTRLTVL.

This clonotype was seen more than once but under ten times. The rearrangement uses TRBV29-1 and TRBJ1-1; no clear D. The CDR3 sequence is 12 residues long. Germline V gene data show CDR1 as SQVTM and CDR2 as ANQGSEA. With 5 bases removed from V and 1 base from J, the gap between germline ends came to 8 bases. The CDR3 spells CSVLIRNTEAFF. CDR3 nucleotides: TGCAGCGTTCTCATACGGAACACTGAAGCTTTCTTT.

This clonotype was detected many times. The chain links TRBV7-8 to TRBJ2-2; 7 bases are shared with TRBD1. From germline, CDR1 is SGHVS and CDR2 FQNEAQ. V shed 5 bases, J shed 3 bases, and the junction held 6 bases outside the gene matches. This CDR3 is built from 15 residues. CDR3 in amino acids: CASSQTGVDTGELFF. Here the CDR3 DNA reads TGTGCCAGCAGCCAAACAGGGGTTGACACCGGGGAGCTGTTTTTT.

The table lists this clonotype with a few counts. The rearrangement links TRBV7-9 to TRBJ1-4; D unresolved. The CDR3 covers 14 residues. Germline CDR1 and CDR2: SEHNR and FQNEAQ (reference sequence). V shed 3 bases and J shed 4 bases, with 9 bases lying between them. CDR3 protein: CASSFSTDNEKLFF. The CDR3 DNA follows: TGTGCCAGCAGCTTCTCCACCGATAATGAAAAACTGTTTTTT.

This clonotype was seen a handful of times. CDR3 nucleotides: TGTGCCAGCAGTTACTCGACTAGCGGGGGGTTACATGAGCAGTTCTTC. As protein: CASSYSTSGGLHEQFF. This rearrangement joins TRBV6-5 to TRBJ2-1; 13 bases are a match to TRBD2. This CDR3 comprises 16 residues. Unmatched junction bases numbered 4, after V lost 0 bases and J lost 8 bases. The germline V gene has CDR1 MNHEY and CDR2 SVGAGI.

This clonotype was picked up a small number of times. CDR3 in amino acids: CASRGGGSKANYGYTF. CDR3 bases: TGTGCCAGCAGGGGTGGTGGGTCTAAAGCTAACTATGGCTACACCTTC. The V call is TRBV6-1, the J call TRBJ1-2, with D unclear. There are 16 residues in the CDR3. V shed 6 bases and J shed 0 bases, with 17 bases lying between them. Per germline, CDR1 MNHNS and CDR2 SASEGT.

This clonotype was recorded at least ten times. The chain carries TRBV5-1 and TRBJ2-1; D may be TRBD2 (5 bases). V lost 0 bases, J lost 6 bases, and 13 bases lay in between. CDR3 length equals 15 residues. Per the germline V gene, CDR1 is SGHRS and CDR2 is YFSETQ. Here the CDR3 DNA reads TGCGCCAGCAGCTTGGCCGTTCTAGCAAGCAATGAGCAGTTCTTC. Its translation: CASSLAVLASNEQFF.